This is a list of T cell receptor beta chains from one sample in a study of vaccination and CD4 T cells after COVID-19. Antigens for these TCRs are unknown. TCRdb redid the calling of the PCR reads with MiXCR, one entry per CDR3 protein. The table lists some 15,000 distinct CDR3 sequences, under 65% of them singletons. Specimen: CD4+ T cells from blood, cultured in vitro. These receptors came from a human donor who had recovered from COVID-19. The CDR3 runs from the conserved cysteine through the conserved F or W. D genes are given only for firm matches. Clone sizes are given selectively: once, few, many, or a class where the clone is expanded.

v_call: TRBV19
j_call: TRBJ1-1
clone_size: -
d_call: -
cdr3_length: 15
cdr3_nt: TGTGCCAGTAGTATAACAGGGCACACGAACACTGAAGCTTTCTTT
cdr3_aa: CASSITGHTNTEAFF

v_call: TRBV19
j_call: TRBJ2-5
clone_size: once
d_call: -
cdr3_length: 14
cdr3_nt: TGTGCCCTTCTGAGGGGGGGAGGGCAAGAGACCCAGTACTTC
cdr3_aa: CALLRGGGQETQYF

v_call: TRBV7-9
j_call: TRBJ1-1
clone_size: few
d_call: -
cdr3_length: 11
cdr3_nt: TGTGCCAGCAGCTTTGTCGCTGAAGCTTTCTTT
cdr3_aa: CASSFVAEAFF

v_call: TRBV6-5
j_call: TRBJ1-1
clone_size: few
d_call: -
cdr3_length: 17
cdr3_nt: TGTGCCAGCAGTTACTCAGCTTTAAGGACCGTGAACACTGAAGCTTTCTTT
cdr3_aa: CASSYSALRTVNTEAFF

v_call: TRBV6-5
j_call: TRBJ1-3
clone_size: -
d_call: -
cdr3_length: 14
cdr3_nt: TGTGCCAGCAGTTACTCGGAGGGGTCAAACACCATATATTTT
cdr3_aa: CASSYSEGSNTIYF

v_call: TRBV7-2
j_call: TRBJ1-2
clone_size: few
d_call: -
cdr3_length: 15
cdr3_nt: TGTGCCAGCAGCCCGGGGGGCAGGGTTCTCTATGGCTACACCTTC
cdr3_aa: CASSPGGRVLYGYTF

v_call: TRBV24-1
j_call: TRBJ1-3
clone_size: few
d_call: -
cdr3_length: 16
cdr3_nt: TGTGCCACCAGGTTAAGGGCCCCTCGATCTGGAAACACCATATATTTT
cdr3_aa: CATRLRAPRSGNTIYF

v_call: TRBV11-3
j_call: TRBJ2-2
clone_size: -
d_call: -
cdr3_length: 13
cdr3_nt: TGTGCCAGCAGCTTAGTGTCGGGTGGGGAGCTGTTTTTT
cdr3_aa: CASSLVSGGELFF

v_call: TRBV12-3/TRBV12-4
j_call: TRBJ2-3
clone_size: -
d_call: -
cdr3_length: 14
cdr3_nt: TGTGCCAGCACTTTCAGACTCGGCACAGATACGCAGTATTTT
cdr3_aa: CASTFRLGTDTQYF

v_call: TRBV20-1
j_call: TRBJ1-6
clone_size: -
d_call: -
cdr3_length: 17
cdr3_nt: TGCAGTGCTAGAGATTTAAGAGGAGGTACCTATAATTCACCCCTCCACTTT
cdr3_aa: CSARDLRGGTYNSPLHF

v_call: TRBV29-1
j_call: TRBJ1-1
clone_size: few
d_call: TRBD1
cdr3_length: 15
cdr3_nt: TGCAGCGCTGAACTGACAGGGGTGATGAACACTGAAGCTTTCTTT
cdr3_aa: CSAELTGVMNTEAFF

v_call: TRBV7-9
j_call: TRBJ2-2
clone_size: once
d_call: -
cdr3_length: 15
cdr3_nt: TGTTCCGTCGGAGGGCCAGGGGGGACAACCGGGGAGCTGTTTTTT
cdr3_aa: CSVGGPGGTTGELFF

v_call: TRBV2
j_call: TRBJ2-1
clone_size: -
d_call: TRBD2
cdr3_length: 15
cdr3_nt: TGTGCCAGCAGTTATACTAGCGGTGGGTACAATGAGCAGTTCTTC
cdr3_aa: CASSYTSGGYNEQFF

v_call: TRBV6-1
j_call: TRBJ2-7
clone_size: -
d_call: TRBD1
cdr3_length: 13
cdr3_nt: TGTGCCAGCAGCAAGACAGGGACCAACGAGCAGTACTTC
cdr3_aa: CASSKTGTNEQYF

v_call: TRBV5-1
j_call: TRBJ2-5
clone_size: -
d_call: TRBD1
cdr3_length: 14
cdr3_nt: TGCGCCAGCAGCTTACAGGGGGCGGAGGAGACCCAGTACTTC
cdr3_aa: CASSLQGAEETQYF

v_call: TRBV20-1
j_call: TRBJ2-5
clone_size: few
d_call: TRBD2
cdr3_length: 15
cdr3_nt: TGCAGTGCCCATCCTCGAGCGGGAGTGGTAGAGACCCAGTACTTC
cdr3_aa: CSAHPRAGVVETQYF

v_call: TRBV10-3
j_call: TRBJ2-1
clone_size: -
d_call: -
cdr3_length: 17
cdr3_nt: TGTGCCATCAGTGAGCCCTCACGTTTAGGGGTAGACAATGAGCAGTTCTTC
cdr3_aa: CAISEPSRLGVDNEQFF

v_call: TRBV7-2
j_call: TRBJ2-5
clone_size: -
d_call: -
cdr3_length: 15
cdr3_nt: TGTGCCAGCAGCTTAGAGCCCCTGACCCAAGAGACCCAGTACTTC
cdr3_aa: CASSLEPLTQETQYF

v_call: TRBV7-2
j_call: TRBJ1-5
clone_size: few
d_call: TRBD1
cdr3_length: 13
cdr3_nt: TGTGCCAGCAGCTTGACAGGGGGTCAGCCCCAGCATTTT
cdr3_aa: CASSLTGGQPQHF

v_call: TRBV7-2
j_call: TRBJ2-5
clone_size: -
d_call: -
cdr3_length: 16
cdr3_nt: TGTGCCAGCAGCTTAGGGACAGTGGGGCCCCAGGAGACCCAGTACTTC
cdr3_aa: CASSLGTVGPQETQYF

v_call: TRBV2
j_call: TRBJ1-5
clone_size: few
d_call: TRBD1
cdr3_length: 14
cdr3_nt: TGTGCCAGCAGGACAGGGCTTAGCAATCAGCCCCAGCATTTT
cdr3_aa: CASRTGLSNQPQHF

v_call: TRBV19
j_call: TRBJ2-7
clone_size: -
d_call: -
cdr3_length: 14
cdr3_nt: TGTGCCAGTAGTATGCAGCCGACCTCCTACGAGCAGTACTTC
cdr3_aa: CASSMQPTSYEQYF

v_call: TRBV6-1
j_call: TRBJ1-2
clone_size: few
d_call: -
cdr3_length: 13
cdr3_nt: TGTGCCAGCACGGACAGACCCAACTATGGCTACACCTTC
cdr3_aa: CASTDRPNYGYTF

v_call: TRBV6-5
j_call: TRBJ1-6
clone_size: few
d_call: -
cdr3_length: 16
cdr3_nt: TGTGCCAGCAGTTGGGACAACAATTACTATAATTCACCCCTCCACTTT
cdr3_aa: CASSWDNNYYNSPLHF

v_call: TRBV7-9
j_call: TRBJ2-1
clone_size: -
d_call: TRBD2
cdr3_length: 15
cdr3_nt: TGTGCCAGCAGCCTGCGCGGGAGCTCCTACAATGAGCAGTTCTTC
cdr3_aa: CASSLRGSSYNEQFF

v_call: TRBV20-1
j_call: TRBJ2-2
clone_size: -
d_call: TRBD2
cdr3_length: 14
cdr3_nt: TGCAGTGCACTGGGGACTAGCAAGGCCGGGGAGCTGTTTTTT
cdr3_aa: CSALGTSKAGELFF

v_call: TRBV7-8
j_call: TRBJ2-2
clone_size: -
d_call: -
cdr3_length: 13
cdr3_nt: TGTGCCAGCAGGGGGGACCCAACCGGGGAGCTGTTTTTT
cdr3_aa: CASRGDPTGELFF

v_call: TRBV6-1
j_call: TRBJ1-5
clone_size: few
d_call: TRBD1
cdr3_length: 14
cdr3_nt: TGTGCCAGCAGTATAACAGGGGGCAACCAGCCCCAGCATTTT
cdr3_aa: CASSITGGNQPQHF

v_call: TRBV7-8
j_call: TRBJ1-3
clone_size: few
d_call: TRBD1
cdr3_length: 16
cdr3_nt: TGTGCCAGCAGCCCAGGGACAGGGAACTCTGGAAACACCATATATTTT
cdr3_aa: CASSPGTGNSGNTIYF

v_call: TRBV27
j_call: TRBJ1-2
clone_size: -
d_call: -
cdr3_length: 13
cdr3_nt: TGTGCCAGCAGTTTTGGGCAGGGCAGAGGCTACACCTTC
cdr3_aa: CASSFGQGRGYTF

v_call: TRBV7-2
j_call: TRBJ2-5
clone_size: -
d_call: TRBD1
cdr3_length: 16
cdr3_nt: TGTGCCAGCAGCTCGTTGGGACAGGGAGTAGGTGGGACCCAGTACTTC
cdr3_aa: CASSSLGQGVGGTQYF

v_call: TRBV24-1
j_call: TRBJ1-5
clone_size: few
d_call: TRBD1
cdr3_length: 15
cdr3_nt: TGTGCCACCAGTGACGCACAGGGGGACTATCAGCCCCAGCATTTT
cdr3_aa: CATSDAQGDYQPQHF